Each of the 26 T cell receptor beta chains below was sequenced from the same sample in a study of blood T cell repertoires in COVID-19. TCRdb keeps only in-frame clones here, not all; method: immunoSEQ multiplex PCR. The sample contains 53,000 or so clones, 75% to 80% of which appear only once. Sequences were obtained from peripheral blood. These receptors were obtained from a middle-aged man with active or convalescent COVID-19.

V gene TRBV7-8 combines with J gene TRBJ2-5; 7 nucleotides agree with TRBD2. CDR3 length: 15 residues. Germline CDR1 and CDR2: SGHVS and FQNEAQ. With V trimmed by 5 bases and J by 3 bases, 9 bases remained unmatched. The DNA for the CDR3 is TGTGCCAGCAGCCCTGCGGGGCTAGCGGAAGAGACCCAGTACTTC. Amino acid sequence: CASSPAGLAEETQYF.

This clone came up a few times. The CDR3 reads CASSDTGGETNEKLFF. DNA for the CDR3: TGTGCCAGCAGTGACACAGGGGGAGAAACTAATGAAAAACTGTTTTTT. The chain employs TRBV6-1 and TRBJ1-4, with 8 bases identical to TRBD1. This CDR3 comprises 16 residues. After removal of 3 bases from V and 1 base from J, the junction contained 4 bases not matched to a gene. Germline values: CDR1 MNHNS, CDR2 SASEGT.

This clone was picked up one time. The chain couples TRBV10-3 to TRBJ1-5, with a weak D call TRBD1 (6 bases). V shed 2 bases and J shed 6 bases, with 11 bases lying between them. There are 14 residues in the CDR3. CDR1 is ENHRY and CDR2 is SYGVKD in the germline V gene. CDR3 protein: CAISETGLGQPQHF. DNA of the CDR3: TGTGCCATCAGTGAGACAGGGCTCGGTCAGCCCCAGCATTTT.

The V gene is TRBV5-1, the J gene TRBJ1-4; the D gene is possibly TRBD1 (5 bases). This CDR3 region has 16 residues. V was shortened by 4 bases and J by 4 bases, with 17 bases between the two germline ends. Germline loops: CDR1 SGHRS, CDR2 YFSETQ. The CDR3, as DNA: TGCGCCAGCAGCCCGGAGGGGAATAGGAATAATGAAAAACTGTTTTTT. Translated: CASSPEGNRNNEKLFF.

In nucleotides, the CDR3 is TGCGCCAGCAGCTTGGAGGCTAGCGGGAGGACCGGGGAGCTGTTTTTT. This codes for CASSLEASGRTGELFF. The chain joins TRBV5-1 to TRBJ2-2, with TRBD2 identical over 11 bases. The CDR3 has 16 amino acids. The germline V gene encodes CDR1 SGHRS and CDR2 YFSETQ. V was pared by 0 bases and J by 5 bases, with 3 bases of the junction left unmatched.

The DNA of the CDR3 is TGTGCCAGCAGCGGCGCGGGAGGGCTCGGTGAGCAGTTCTTC. As protein: CASSGAGGLGEQFF. The chain links TRBV11-3 to TRBJ2-1; 9 bases fit TRBD2. Germline lookup yields CDR1 SGHNT and CDR2 YENEEA. The CDR3 consists of 14 residues. Trimming at V came to 5 bases and at J to 9 bases, leaving 8 bases not matched to a gene.

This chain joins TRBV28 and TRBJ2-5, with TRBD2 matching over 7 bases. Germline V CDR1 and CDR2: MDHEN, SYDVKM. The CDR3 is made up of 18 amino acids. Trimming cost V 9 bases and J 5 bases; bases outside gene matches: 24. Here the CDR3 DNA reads TGTGCCAGTCTCGGCCGGGGCCCGGGACTACCGAGGAGGGAGACCCAGTACTTC. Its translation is CASLGRGPGLPRRETQYF. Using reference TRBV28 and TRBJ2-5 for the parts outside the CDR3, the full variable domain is DVKVTQSSRYLVKRTGEKVFLECVQDMDHENMFWYRQDPGLGLRLIYFSYDVKMKEKGDIPEGYSVSREKKERFSLILESASTNQTSMYLCASLGRGPGLPRRETQYFGPGTRLLVL.

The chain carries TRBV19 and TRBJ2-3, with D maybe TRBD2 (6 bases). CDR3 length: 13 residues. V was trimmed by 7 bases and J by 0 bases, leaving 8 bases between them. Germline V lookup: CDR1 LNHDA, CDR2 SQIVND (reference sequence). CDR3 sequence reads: CASTRGSTDTQYF. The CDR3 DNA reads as TGTGCCAGTACCCGGGGGAGCACAGATACGCAGTATTTT.

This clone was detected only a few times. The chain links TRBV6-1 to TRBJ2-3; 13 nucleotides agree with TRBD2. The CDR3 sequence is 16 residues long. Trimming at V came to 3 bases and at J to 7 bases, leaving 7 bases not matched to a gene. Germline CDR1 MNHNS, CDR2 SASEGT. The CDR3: CASSDWTSGSIYTQYF. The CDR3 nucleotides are TGTGCCAGCAGTGATTGGACTAGCGGGAGTATATATACGCAGTATTTT.

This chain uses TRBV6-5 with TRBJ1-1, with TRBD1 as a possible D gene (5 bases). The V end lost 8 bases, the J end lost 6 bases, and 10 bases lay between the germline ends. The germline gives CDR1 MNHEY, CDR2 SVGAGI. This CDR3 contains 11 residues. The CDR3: CASHRPPEAFF. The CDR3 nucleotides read TGTGCCAGCCACAGGCCGCCTGAAGCTTTCTTT.

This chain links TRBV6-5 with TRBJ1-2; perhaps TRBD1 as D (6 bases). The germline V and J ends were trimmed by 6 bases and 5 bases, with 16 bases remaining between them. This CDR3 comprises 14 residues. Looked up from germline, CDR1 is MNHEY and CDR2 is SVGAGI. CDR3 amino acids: CASRRTGTKYGYTF. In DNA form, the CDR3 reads TGTGCCAGCAGACGCACCGGGACAAAGTATGGCTACACCTTC.

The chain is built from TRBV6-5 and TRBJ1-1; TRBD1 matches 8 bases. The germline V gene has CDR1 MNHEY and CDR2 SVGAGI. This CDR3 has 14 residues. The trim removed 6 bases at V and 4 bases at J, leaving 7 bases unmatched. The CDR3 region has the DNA TGTGCCAGCAGCTCAAGACAGGGGAGCACTGAAGCTTTCTTT. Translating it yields CASSSRQGSTEAFF.

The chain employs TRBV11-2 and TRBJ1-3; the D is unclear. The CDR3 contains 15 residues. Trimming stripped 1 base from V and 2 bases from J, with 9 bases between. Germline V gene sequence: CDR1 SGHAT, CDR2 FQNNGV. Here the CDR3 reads CASSLALGAGNTIYF. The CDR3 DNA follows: TGTGCCAGCAGCTTAGCGCTGGGAGCTGGAAACACCATATATTTT. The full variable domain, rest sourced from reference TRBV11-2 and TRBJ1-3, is EAGVAQSPRYKIIEKRQSVAFWCNPISGHATLYWYQQILGQGPKLLIQFQNNGVVDDSQLPKDRFSAERLKGVDSTLKIQPAKLEDSAVYLCASSLALGAGNTIYFGEGSWLTVV.

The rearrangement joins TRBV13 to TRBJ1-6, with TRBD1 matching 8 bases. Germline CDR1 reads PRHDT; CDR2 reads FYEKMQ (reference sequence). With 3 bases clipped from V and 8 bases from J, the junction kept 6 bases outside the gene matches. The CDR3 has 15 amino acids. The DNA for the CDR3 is TGTGCCAGCAGCTTCAGGGGGCCGGCACATTCACCCCTCCACTTT. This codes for CASSFRGPAHSPLHF.

CDR3 loop: CASSVDLAKNIQYF. CDR3 bases: TGTGCCAGCAGCGTAGATCTAGCCAAAAACATTCAGTACTTC. This chain joins TRBV9 and TRBJ2-4; no reliable D call. CDR3 length: 14 residues. The V and J ends lost 0 bases and 0 bases respectively, with 4 bases between them. Germline loops: CDR1 SGDLS, CDR2 YYNGEE.

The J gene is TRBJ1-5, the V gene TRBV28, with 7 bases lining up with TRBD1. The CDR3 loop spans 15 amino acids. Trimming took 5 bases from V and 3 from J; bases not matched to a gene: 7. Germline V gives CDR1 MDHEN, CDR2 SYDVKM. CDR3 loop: CASSRDQGDNQPQHF. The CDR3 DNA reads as TGTGCCAGCAGTCGGGACCAGGGGGACAATCAGCCCCAGCATTTT.

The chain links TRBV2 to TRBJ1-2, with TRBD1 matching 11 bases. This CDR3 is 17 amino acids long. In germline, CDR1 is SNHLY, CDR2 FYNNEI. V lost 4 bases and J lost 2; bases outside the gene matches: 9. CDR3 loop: CASSGVGQGDQNYGYTF. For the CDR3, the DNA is TGTGCCAGCAGTGGGGTGGGACAGGGGGATCAAAACTATGGCTACACCTTC.

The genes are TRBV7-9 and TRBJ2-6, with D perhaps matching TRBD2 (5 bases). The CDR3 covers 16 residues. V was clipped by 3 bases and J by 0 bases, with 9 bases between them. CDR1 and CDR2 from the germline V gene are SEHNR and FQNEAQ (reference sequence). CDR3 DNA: TGTGCCAGCAGCTTGGGGAGTGCCTCTGGGGCCAACGTCCTGACTTTC. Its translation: CASSLGSASGANVLTF.

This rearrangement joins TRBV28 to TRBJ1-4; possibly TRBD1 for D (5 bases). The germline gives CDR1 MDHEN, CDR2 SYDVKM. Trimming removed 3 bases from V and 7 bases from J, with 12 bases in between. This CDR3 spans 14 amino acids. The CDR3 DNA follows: TGTGCCAGCAGTTTGGGGGGGACTCTTGAAAAACTGTTTTTT. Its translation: CASSLGGTLEKLFF.

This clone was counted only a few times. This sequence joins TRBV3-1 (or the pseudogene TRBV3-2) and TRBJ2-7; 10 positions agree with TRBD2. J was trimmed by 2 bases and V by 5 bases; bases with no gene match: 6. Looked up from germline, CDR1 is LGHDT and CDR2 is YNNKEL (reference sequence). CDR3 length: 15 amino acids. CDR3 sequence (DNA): TGTGCCAGCAGCTCTACTAGCGGGGTCCCCTACGAGCAGTACTTC. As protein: CASSSTSGVPYEQYF.

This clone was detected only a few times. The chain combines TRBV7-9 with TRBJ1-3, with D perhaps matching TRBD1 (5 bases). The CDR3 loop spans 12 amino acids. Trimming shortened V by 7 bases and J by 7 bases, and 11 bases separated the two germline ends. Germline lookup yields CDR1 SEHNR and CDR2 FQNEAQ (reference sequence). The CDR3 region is CASTSGWNTIYF. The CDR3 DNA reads TGTGCCAGCACCTCAGGGTGGAACACCATATATTTT.

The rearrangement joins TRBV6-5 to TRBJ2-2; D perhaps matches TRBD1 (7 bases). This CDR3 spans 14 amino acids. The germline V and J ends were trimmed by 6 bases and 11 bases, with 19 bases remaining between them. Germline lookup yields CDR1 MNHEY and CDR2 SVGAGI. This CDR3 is CASRDRDVGGELFF. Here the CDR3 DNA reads TGTGCCAGCAGAGACAGGGATGTGGGGGGAGAGCTGTTTTTT.

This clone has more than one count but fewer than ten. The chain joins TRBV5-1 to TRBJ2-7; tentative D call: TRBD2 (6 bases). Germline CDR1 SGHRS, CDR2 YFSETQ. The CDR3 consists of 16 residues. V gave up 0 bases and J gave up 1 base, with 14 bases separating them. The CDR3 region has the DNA TGCGCCAGCAGCTTGGATGGGGGACTTGTGTCCTACGAGCAGTACTTC. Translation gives CASSLDGGLVSYEQYF.

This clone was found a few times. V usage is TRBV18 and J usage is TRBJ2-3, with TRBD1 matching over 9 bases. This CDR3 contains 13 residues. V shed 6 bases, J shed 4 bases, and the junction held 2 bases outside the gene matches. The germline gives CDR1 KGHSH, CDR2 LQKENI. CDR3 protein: CASSRDRADTQYF. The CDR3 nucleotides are TGTGCCAGCTCCCGGGACAGGGCAGATACGCAGTATTTT.

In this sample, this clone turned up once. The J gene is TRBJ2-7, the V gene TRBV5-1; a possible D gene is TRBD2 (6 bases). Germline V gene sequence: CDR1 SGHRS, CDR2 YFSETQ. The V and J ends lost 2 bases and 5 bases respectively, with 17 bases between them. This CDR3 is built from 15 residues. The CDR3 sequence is CASSLWGVLVDEQYF. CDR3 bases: TGCGCCAGCAGCTTATGGGGGGTACTGGTCGACGAGCAGTACTTC.

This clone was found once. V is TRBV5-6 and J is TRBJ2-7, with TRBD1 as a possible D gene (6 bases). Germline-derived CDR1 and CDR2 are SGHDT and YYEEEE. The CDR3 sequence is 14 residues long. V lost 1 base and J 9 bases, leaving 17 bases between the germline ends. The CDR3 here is CASSLQGGSPGQYF. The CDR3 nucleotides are TGTGCCAGCAGCTTGCAAGGGGGTTCCCCCGGGCAGTACTTC.